This T cell receptor (beta chain) was recovered during a study of T cell clusters in autoimmune cytopenias. Overall study findings and caveats: Compared with active autoimmune hepatitis patients, healthy donors showed approximately 2.7-fold more exclusive TRB clusters. Physiological T cell clusters of healthy donors were apparently absent in primary autoimmune cytopenia patients. The T cell clusters came from computational analysis alone and lack functional validation.

Multiplex touch-down PCR amplified TRB using TRB-A and TRB-B pools in one tube. Following a re-call of the multiplex PCR reads, TCRdb has one entry per CDR3 protein and lacks DNA. Recorded for this sample: 2,500 to 3,000 distinct CDR3 sequences. TRB was amplified from approximately 230 ng of peripheral blood genomic DNA per sample. Remarks on this clonotype: Its antigen is currently unknown.

The CDR3 loop spans 13 amino acids. Germline-derived CDR1 and CDR2 are MNHNY and SVGAGI (reference sequence). This sequence originates from a human donor with an autoimmune cytopenia or autoimmune hepatitis (not recorded which). The J gene is TRBJ2-1, the V gene TRBV6-6. What was sequenced was peripheral blood. CDR3 protein: CAGSFSLYNEQFF.